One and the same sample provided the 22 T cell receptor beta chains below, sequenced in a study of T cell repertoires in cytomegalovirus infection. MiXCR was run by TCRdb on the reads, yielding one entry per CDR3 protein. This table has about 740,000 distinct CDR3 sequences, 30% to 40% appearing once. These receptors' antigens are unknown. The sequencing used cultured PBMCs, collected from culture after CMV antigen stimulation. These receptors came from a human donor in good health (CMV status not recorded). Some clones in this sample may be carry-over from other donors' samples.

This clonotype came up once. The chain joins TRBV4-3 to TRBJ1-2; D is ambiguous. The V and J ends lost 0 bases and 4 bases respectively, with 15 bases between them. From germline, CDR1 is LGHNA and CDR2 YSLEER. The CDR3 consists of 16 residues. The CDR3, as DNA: TGCGCCAGCAGCCAAGATTACGCGGCAAGGATCTATGGCTACACCTTC. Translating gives CASSQDYAARIYGYTF.

CDR3 sequence (DNA): TGTGCCAGCAGCTTCTTATTCGGGGCGTCTGGCAATGAGCAGTTCTTC. Translating it yields CASSFLFGASGNEQFF. V gene TRBV5-8 combines with J gene TRBJ2-1; D may be TRBD1 or TRBD2 (5 bases each). This CDR3 region has 16 residues. Deletions cut 2 bases from V and 6 bases from J, with 18 bases between. Looked up from germline, CDR1 is SGHTS and CDR2 is YDEGEE.

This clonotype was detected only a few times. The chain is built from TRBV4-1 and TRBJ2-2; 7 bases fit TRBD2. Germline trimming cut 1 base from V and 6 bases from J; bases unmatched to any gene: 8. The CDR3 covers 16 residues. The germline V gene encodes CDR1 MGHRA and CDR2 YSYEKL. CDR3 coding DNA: TGCGCCAGCAGCCAAGGACTAGCCCCAATCTCCGGGGAGCTGTTTTTT. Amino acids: CASSQGLAPISGELFF.

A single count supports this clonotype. CDR3 region: CASSDKPVEYQETQYF. The CDR3, as DNA: TGTGCCAGCAGTGACAAACCGGTGGAGTACCAAGAGACCCAGTACTTC. This chain connects TRBV2 to TRBJ2-5; D gene ambiguous. The CDR3 length is 16 residues. Germline CDR1 is SNHLY and CDR2 is FYNNEI. Trimming took off 3 bases at V and 0 bases at J, with 14 bases between the two ends.

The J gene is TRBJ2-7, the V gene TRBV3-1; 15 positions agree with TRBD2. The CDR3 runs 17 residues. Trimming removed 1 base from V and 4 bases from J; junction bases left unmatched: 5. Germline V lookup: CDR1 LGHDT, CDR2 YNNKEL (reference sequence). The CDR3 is CASSQGGLAGGRYEQYF. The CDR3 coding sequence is TGTGCCAGCAGCCAAGGGGGACTAGCGGGAGGTCGGTACGAGCAGTACTTC.

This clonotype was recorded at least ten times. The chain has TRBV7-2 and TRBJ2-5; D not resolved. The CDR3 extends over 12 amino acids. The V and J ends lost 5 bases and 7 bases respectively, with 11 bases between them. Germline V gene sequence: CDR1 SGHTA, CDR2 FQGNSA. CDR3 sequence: CASSTWVGTQYF. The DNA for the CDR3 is TGTGCCAGCAGCACCTGGGTGGGGACCCAGTACTTC. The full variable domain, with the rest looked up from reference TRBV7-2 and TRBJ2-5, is GAGVSQSPSNKVTEKGKDVELRCDPISGHTALYWYRQSLGQGLEFLIYFQGNSAPDKSGLPSDRFSAERTGGSVSTLTIQRTQQEDSAVYLCASSTWVGTQYFGPGTRLLVL.

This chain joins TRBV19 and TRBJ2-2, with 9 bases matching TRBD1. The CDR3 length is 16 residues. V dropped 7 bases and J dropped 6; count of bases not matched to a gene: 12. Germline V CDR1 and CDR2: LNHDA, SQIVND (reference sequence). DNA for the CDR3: TGTGCCAGTAATCTCTGGGGACAGGGTTTTCCCGGGGAGCTGTTTTTT. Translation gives CASNLWGQGFPGELFF.

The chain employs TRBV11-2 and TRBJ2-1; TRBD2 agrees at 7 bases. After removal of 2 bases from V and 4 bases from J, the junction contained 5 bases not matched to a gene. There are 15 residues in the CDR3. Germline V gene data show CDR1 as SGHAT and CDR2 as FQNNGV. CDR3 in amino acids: CASSLFSGGYNEQFF. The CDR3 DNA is TGTGCCAGCAGCTTATTTTCGGGGGGATACAATGAGCAGTTCTTC.

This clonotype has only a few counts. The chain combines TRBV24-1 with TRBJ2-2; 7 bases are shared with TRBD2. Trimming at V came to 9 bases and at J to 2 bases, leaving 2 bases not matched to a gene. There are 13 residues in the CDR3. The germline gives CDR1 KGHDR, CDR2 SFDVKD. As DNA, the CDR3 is TGTGCCACCGGGGGGGTAAACACCGGGGAGCTGTTTTTT. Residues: CATGGVNTGELFF.

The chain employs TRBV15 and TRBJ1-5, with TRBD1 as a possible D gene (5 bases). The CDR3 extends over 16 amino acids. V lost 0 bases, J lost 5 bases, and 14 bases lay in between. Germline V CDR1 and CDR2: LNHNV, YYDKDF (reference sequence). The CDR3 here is CATSRDTRVWDQPQHF. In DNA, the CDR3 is TGTGCCACCAGCAGAGATACCAGGGTCTGGGATCAGCCCCAGCATTTT.

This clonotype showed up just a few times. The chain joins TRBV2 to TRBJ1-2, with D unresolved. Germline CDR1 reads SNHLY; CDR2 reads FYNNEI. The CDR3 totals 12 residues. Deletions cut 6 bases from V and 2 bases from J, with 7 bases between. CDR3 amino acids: CASRGFNYGYTF. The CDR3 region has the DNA TGTGCCAGCAGGGGCTTCAACTATGGCTACACCTTC.

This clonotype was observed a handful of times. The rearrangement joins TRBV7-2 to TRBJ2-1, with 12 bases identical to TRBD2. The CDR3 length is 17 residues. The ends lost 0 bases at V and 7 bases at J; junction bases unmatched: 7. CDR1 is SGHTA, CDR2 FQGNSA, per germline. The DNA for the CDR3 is TGTGCCAGCAGCTTAGCGGCGACTAGCGGGAGTGGGAATGAGCAGTTCTTC. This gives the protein CASSLAATSGSGNEQFF.

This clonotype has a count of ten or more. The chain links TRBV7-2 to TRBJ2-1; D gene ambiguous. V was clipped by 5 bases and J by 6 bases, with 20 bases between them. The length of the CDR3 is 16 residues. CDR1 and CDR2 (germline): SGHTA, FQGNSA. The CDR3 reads CASSPTPQERANEQFF. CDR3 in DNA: TGTGCCAGCAGCCCCACCCCCCAGGAAAGGGCCAATGAGCAGTTCTTC.

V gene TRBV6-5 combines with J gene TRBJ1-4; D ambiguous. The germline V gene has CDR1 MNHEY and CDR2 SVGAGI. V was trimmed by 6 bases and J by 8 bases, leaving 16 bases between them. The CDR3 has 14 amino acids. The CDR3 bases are TGTGCCAGCAGGGCGGACGGTCGGTCGGAAAAACTGTTTTTT. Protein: CASRADGRSEKLFF.

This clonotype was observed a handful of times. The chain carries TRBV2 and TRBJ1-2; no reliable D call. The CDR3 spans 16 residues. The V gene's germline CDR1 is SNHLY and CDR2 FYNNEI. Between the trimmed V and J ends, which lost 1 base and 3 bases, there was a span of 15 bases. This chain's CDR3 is CASSEEAPGLYYGYTF. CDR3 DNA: TGTGCCAGCAGTGAAGAAGCTCCGGGGTTGTACTATGGCTACACCTTC.

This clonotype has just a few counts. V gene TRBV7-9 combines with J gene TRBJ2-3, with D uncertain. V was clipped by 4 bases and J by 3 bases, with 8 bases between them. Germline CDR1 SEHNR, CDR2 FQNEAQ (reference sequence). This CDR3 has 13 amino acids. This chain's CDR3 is CASSSGPTDTQYF. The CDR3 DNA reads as TGTGCCAGCAGCTCCGGACCTACAGATACGCAGTATTTT.

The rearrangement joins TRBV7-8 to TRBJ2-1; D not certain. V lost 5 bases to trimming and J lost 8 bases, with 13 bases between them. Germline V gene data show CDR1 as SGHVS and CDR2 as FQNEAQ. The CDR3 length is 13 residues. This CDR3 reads CASSRVTIDEQFF. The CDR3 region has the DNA TGTGCCAGCAGCCGGGTCACAATAGATGAGCAGTTCTTC.

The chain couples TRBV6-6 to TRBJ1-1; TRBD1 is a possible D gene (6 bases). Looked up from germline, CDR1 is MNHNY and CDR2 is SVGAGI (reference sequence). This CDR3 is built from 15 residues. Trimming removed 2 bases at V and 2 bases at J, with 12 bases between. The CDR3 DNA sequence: TGTGCCAGCAGTTACCCCAGGGGACCCAACACTGAAGCTTTCTTT. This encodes CASSYPRGPNTEAFF.

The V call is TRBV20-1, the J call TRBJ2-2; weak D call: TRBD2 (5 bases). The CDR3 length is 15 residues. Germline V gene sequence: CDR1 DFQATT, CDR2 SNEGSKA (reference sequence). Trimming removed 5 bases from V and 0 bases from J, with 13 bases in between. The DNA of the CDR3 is TGCAGTGCTGACGGGCGGGCGGCGAACACCGGGGAGCTGTTTTTT. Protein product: CSADGRAANTGELFF.

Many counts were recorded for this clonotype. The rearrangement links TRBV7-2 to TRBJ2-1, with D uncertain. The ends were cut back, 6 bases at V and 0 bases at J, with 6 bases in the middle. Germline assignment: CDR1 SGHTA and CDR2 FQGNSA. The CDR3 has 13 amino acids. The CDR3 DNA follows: TGTGCCAGCAGTACCGACTCCTACAATGAGCAGTTCTTC. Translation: CASSTDSYNEQFF. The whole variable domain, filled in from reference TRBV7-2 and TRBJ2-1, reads GAGVSQSPSNKVTEKGKDVELRCDPISGHTALYWYRQSLGQGLEFLIYFQGNSAPDKSGLPSDRFSAERTGGSVSTLTIQRTQQEDSAVYLCASSTDSYNEQFFGPGTRLTVL.

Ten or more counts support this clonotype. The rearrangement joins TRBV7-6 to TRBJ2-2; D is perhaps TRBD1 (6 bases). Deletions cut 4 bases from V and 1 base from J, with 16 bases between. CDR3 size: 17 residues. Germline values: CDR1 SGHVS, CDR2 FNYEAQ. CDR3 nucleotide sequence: TGTGCCAGCAGCTCGTCCATTCTGGGACAGAACACCGGGGAGCTGTTTTTT. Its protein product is CASSSSILGQNTGELFF. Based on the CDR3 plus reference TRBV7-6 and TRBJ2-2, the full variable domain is GAGVSQSPRYKVTKRGQDVALRCDPISGHVSLYWYRQALGQGPEFLTYFNYEAQQDKSGLPNDRFSAERPEGSISTLTIQRTEQRDSAMYRCASSSSILGQNTGELFFGEGSRLTVL.

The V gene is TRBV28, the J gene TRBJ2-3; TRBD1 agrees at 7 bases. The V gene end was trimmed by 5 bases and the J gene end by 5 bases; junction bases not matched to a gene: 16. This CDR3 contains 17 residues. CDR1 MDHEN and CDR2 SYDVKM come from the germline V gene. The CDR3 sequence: CASSHLTLRDSKDTQYF. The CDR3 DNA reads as TGTGCCAGCAGTCACCTGACCCTCCGGGACAGTAAAGATACGCAGTATTTT.